Presented here are 17 T cell receptor beta chains from one specimen sequenced in a study of T cell repertoires in cytomegalovirus infection. These receptors' targets are unknown. TCRdb re-analysed the reads in MiXCR, keeping a single row per CDR3 protein. The sample shows hundreds of thousands of distinct CDR3 sequences, 32% of them seen only once. The sample here was cultured CD8+ T cells from PBMCs, taken from culture after CMV antigen stimulation. These receptors were obtained from a human donor in good health (CMV status not recorded). Some clones in this sample may be carry-over from other donors' samples.

The rearrangement uses TRBV9 and TRBJ2-2; the D gene is possibly TRBD2 (6 bases). This CDR3 region has 14 residues. Germline V lookup: CDR1 SGDLS, CDR2 YYNGEE. Trimming cost V 7 bases and J 1 base, with 11 bases left between them. The CDR3 coding sequence is TGTGCCAGCGGGGGGACGGTGAACACCGGGGAGCTGTTTTTT. Its translation: CASGGTVNTGELFF.

This clonotype was recorded at least ten times. V and J are TRBV27 and TRBJ1-2; D not certain. Trimming stripped 2 bases from V and 0 bases from J, with 4 bases between. The CDR3 runs to 13 residues. CDR1 and CDR2 from the germline V gene are MNHEY and SMNVEV (reference sequence). CDR3 sequence reads: CASSLSSNYGYTF. In DNA form, the CDR3 reads TGTGCCAGCAGTTTAAGTTCTAACTATGGCTACACCTTC.

This clonotype turned up a few times. This chain uses TRBV27 with TRBJ1-4, with unresolved D. There are 13 residues in the CDR3. Germline V lookup: CDR1 MNHEY, CDR2 SMNVEV (reference sequence). Trimming took 6 bases from V and 0 from J, leaving 5 bases between them. This chain's CDR3 is CASRVATNEKLFF. The CDR3 DNA reads as TGTGCCAGCAGGGTAGCAACTAATGAAAAACTGTTTTTT.

The V gene is TRBV15, the J gene TRBJ1-2; weak D call: TRBD1 (6 bases). The germline gives CDR1 LNHNV, CDR2 YYDKDF (reference sequence). Trimming pared 1 base from V and 7 bases from J, leaving 19 bases between. The CDR3 is 16 residues long. CDR3 in amino acids: CATSRVTQGPTGGYTF. DNA for the CDR3: TGTGCCACCAGCAGAGTGACACAGGGTCCCACCGGTGGCTACACCTTC.

This clonotype appeared many times. The gene calls are TRBV7-2 and TRBJ1-1; D is unresolved. CDR1 is SGHTA, CDR2 FQGNSA, per germline. There are 13 residues in the CDR3. Trimming removed 1 base at V and 4 bases at J, with 7 bases between. For the CDR3, the DNA is TGTGCCAGCAGCTTAGAGGCGGGCACTGAAGCTTTCTTT. Translated, it gives CASSLEAGTEAFF.

This chain joins TRBV4-1 and TRBJ2-4, with TRBD1 as a possible D gene (6 bases). CDR1 and CDR2 (germline): MGHRA, YSYEKL. CDR3 length: 14 amino acids. V dropped 0 bases and J dropped 14 bases, with 17 bases sitting between them. DNA for the CDR3: TGCGCCAGCAGCCAAGATGGGGGCTTGGCAGAAGAGTACTTC. It encodes CASSQDGGLAEEYF.

This clonotype was seen more than once but under ten times. The chain links TRBV28 to TRBJ1-1; the D is unclear. The CDR3 has 16 amino acids. The V and J ends lost 1 base and 6 bases respectively, with 18 bases between them. In germline, CDR1 is MDHEN, CDR2 SYDVKM. The CDR3 is CASSLFSGVPQPEAFF. DNA for the CDR3: TGTGCCAGCAGTTTATTCTCCGGGGTCCCGCAACCTGAAGCTTTCTTT.

This clonotype was recorded a few times. The chain has TRBV6-5 and TRBJ1-2; tentative D call: TRBD1 (6 bases). The CDR3 covers 13 residues. V was clipped by 2 bases and J by 8 bases, with 12 bases between them. Germline values: CDR1 MNHEY, CDR2 SVGAGI. This chain's CDR3 is CASSYVGAEGYTF. DNA of the CDR3: TGTGCCAGCAGTTACGTGGGGGCGGAGGGCTACACCTTC.

The table lists this clonotype with many counts. The chain joins TRBV12-3 or TRBV12-4 to TRBJ2-5, with 9 bases identical to TRBD1. Unmatched junction bases numbered 4, after V lost 6 bases and J lost 2 bases. The CDR3 covers 14 residues. The CDR3 reads CASRLDRGQETQYF. The CDR3 DNA follows: TGTGCCAGCAGACTAGACAGGGGGCAAGAGACCCAGTACTTC.

This clonotype was seen only a few times. The chain has TRBV6-1 and TRBJ1-5; D uncertain. The germline V gene encodes CDR1 MNHNS and CDR2 SASEGT. CDR3 length equals 12 residues. The V end was cut by 10 bases, the J end by 2 bases, with 9 bases between. CDR3 region: CAITQGNQPQHF. CDR3 DNA: TGTGCCATCACCCAAGGCAATCAGCCCCAGCATTTT.

This clonotype was observed a handful of times. The V gene is TRBV6-4, the J gene TRBJ2-7; a weak D match, TRBD2 (6 bases). Germline V gene data show CDR1 as MRHNA and CDR2 as SNTAGT. The V end was cut by 0 bases, the J end by 3 bases, with 12 bases between. The CDR3 is 15 amino acids. CDR3 nucleotide sequence: TGTGCCAGCAGTGACTCGAGGTGGGGGGTCTACGAGCAGTACGTC. The encoded protein is CASSDSRWGVYEQYV.

This clonotype showed up just a few times. V gene TRBV12-3 or TRBV12-4 combines with J gene TRBJ2-7, with D possibly matching TRBD1 (6 bases). The CDR3 is 14 residues long. The V end was cut by 5 bases, the J end by 5 bases, with 16 bases between. The CDR3 DNA reads as TGTGCCAGCAGTAGAACAGGGTCCATGGACGAGCAGTACTTC. Translating gives CASSRTGSMDEQYF.

The chain employs TRBV11-2 and TRBJ1-2, with D possibly matching TRBD1 (5 bases). Trimming removed 5 bases at V and 2 bases at J, with 18 bases between. The CDR3 is 16 residues long. Germline V gene data show CDR1 as SGHAT and CDR2 as FQNNGV. CDR3 in DNA: TGTGCCAGCAGCGGGGGTACCGGGACGTCGAACTATGGCTACACCTTC. Its translation: CASSGGTGTSNYGYTF.

This clonotype was picked up a small number of times. The rearrangement joins TRBV6-1 to TRBJ1-5; D unclear. Germline V gene lookup returns CDR1 MNHNS and CDR2 SASEGT. V dropped 4 bases and J dropped 0 bases, with 13 bases sitting between them. This CDR3 is 16 amino acids long. The CDR3 DNA reads TGTGCCAGCAGTGCACGGGGATTTGATAGCAATCAGCCCCAGCATTTT. It specifies CASSARGFDSNQPQHF.

Points on this clonotype: A much larger clone sits a single nucleotide away, making a read error possible. V gene TRBV7-8 combines with J gene TRBJ2-1; D call uncertain. From germline, CDR1 is SGHVS and CDR2 FQNEAQ. This CDR3 region has 13 residues. The CDR3 coding sequence is TGTACCAGCAGCTTAGTCCCCTCCAATGAGCAGTTCTTC. Protein sequence: CTSSLVPSNEQFF.

This clonotype was detected only a few times. V usage is TRBV4-3 and J usage is TRBJ1-6; D gene unclear. CDR1 LGHNA and CDR2 YSLEER come from the germline V gene. V was cut by 2 bases and J by 2 bases, with 7 bases left in between. The CDR3 sequence is 15 residues long. This CDR3 is CASSQKQTYNSPLHF. CDR3 DNA: TGCGCCAGCAGCCAAAAACAGACCTATAATTCACCCCTCCACTTT.

The chain is built from TRBV4-2 and TRBJ2-3, with 7 bases lining up with TRBD2. This CDR3 spans 15 amino acids. Germline lookup yields CDR1 LGHNA and CDR2 YNFKEQ. V dropped 0 bases and J dropped 6; count of bases not matched to a gene: 6. CDR3 coding DNA: TGTGCCAGCAGCCAAGATGACAGCGGGGATGATACGCAGTATTTT. This gives the protein CASSQDDSGDDTQYF.